The rows below give T cell receptor beta chains drawn from one sample of a study of shared clonotypes between healthy human individuals. Repertoires were generated with immunoSEQ multiplex PCR, while TCRdb's copy carries only in-frame clones and drops some. Counted here are about 480,000 clones, 75% to 85% occurring once; the ten biggest clones make up roughly 13%. Sequencing was carried out using PBMCs. These receptors came from a woman aged 40-49 years in good health. Some clones in this sample may be carry-over from other donors' samples. Each CDR3 is given without its conserved first and last residue.

V	J	CDR3
TRBV7-2	TRBJ2-7	ASSSRTALYEQY
TRBV19	TRBJ2-1	ASSIKAGGLGNEQF
TRBV19	TRBJ2-1	ASSIVNSREQF
TRBV7-9	TRBJ1-1	ASSSSGRGLGSVLAF
TRBV7-8	TRBJ2-2	ASLPRGRAGELF
TRBV19	TRBJ2-3	ASKVGSSGDTQY
TRBV27	TRBJ2-1	ASSLRDRGRGSEQF
TRBV7-9	TRBJ2-2	ASRVGTSTSGELF
TRBV19	TRBJ1-2	ASAPVLPYGYT
TRBV19	TRBJ1-3	ASSLEGAKGNTIY
TRBV5-5	TRBJ2-3	ASSSRNPTDTQY
TRBV13	TRBJ1-1	ASSLRATVNTEAF
TRBV27	TRBJ2-1	ASRLAGGGSNEQF
TRBV19	TRBJ2-5	ASSTRIRDRPQY
TRBV18	TRBJ2-2	ASSPVTNTGELF
TRBV2	TRBJ1-6	ASRPGPNSPLH
TRBV5-1	TRBJ1-1	ASSFDGGNTEAF
TRBV6-1	TRBJ2-3	ASSEGLAGGTDTQY
TRBV5-6	TRBJ2-1	ASSLSGVHNEQF
TRBV7-3	TRBJ2-1	ASSLSGGDNEQF